This T cell receptor (beta chain) was retrieved from a study of spatial heterogeneity in lung cancer. Overall study: Roughly 2 years after resection was the median timing of the follow-up PBMC samples, which were sequenced when available. Whole-study findings and limits: At resection, ubiquitous expanded tumor TCRs appeared in blood more than at follow-up.

This clonotype occurred a few times. Its antigen is undetermined. The length of the CDR3 is 15 residues. With 3 bases clipped from V and 0 bases from J, the junction kept 4 bases outside the gene matches. Germline CDR1 KGHSH, CDR2 LQKENI. Carried by each TCR cDNA molecule was a unique molecular identifier. TCRdb independently ran MiXCR on the 5' RACE reads; one entry per CDR3 protein. Of about 94,000 distinct CDR3 sequences in the sample, roughly 19% were seen once. The time point: blood at routine non-recurrence follow-up after resection. This TCR was recovered from a male donor with early-stage non-small cell lung cancer. This specimen consisted of PBMCs, obtained at follow-up. The chain is built from TRBV18 and TRBJ1-1; the match to TRBD1 covers 7 bases. The CDR3 loop reads CASSPGQAMNTEAFF. The CDR3 DNA reads as TGTGCCAGCTCACCCGGACAGGCCATGAACACTGAAGCTTTCTTT. The full variable domain, rest sourced from reference TRBV18 and TRBJ1-1, is NAGVMQNPRHLVRRRGQEARLRCSPMKGHSHVYWYRQLPEEGLKFMVYLQKENIIDESGMPKERFSAEFPKEGPSILRIQQVVRGDSAAYFCASSPGQAMNTEAFFGQGTRLTVV.